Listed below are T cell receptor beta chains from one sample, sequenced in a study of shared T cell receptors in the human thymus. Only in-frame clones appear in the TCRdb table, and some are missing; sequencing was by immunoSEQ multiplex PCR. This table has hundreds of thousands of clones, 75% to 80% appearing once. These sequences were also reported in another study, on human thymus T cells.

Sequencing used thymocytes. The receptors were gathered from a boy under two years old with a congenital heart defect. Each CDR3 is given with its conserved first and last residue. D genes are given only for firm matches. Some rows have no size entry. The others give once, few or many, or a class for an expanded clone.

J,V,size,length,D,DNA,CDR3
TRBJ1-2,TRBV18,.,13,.,TGTGCCAGCTCGCCAATATCTAACTATGGCTACACCTTC,CASSPISNYGYTF
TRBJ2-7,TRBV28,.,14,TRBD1,TGTGCCAGCAGTTTCGAGACAGGGGATTATGTGCAGTACTTC,CASSFETGDYVQYF
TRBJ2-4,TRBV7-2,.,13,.,TGTGCCAGCAGCTGGGCCCCCACGAACATTCAGTACTTC,CASSWAPTNIQYF
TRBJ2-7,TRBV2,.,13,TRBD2,TGTGCCGTCCCGCCCGGGGGGTCCTACGAGCAGTACTTC,CAVPPGGSYEQYF
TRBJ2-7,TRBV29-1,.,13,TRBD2,TGCAGCGTGGTTAGCGGGAGCTCCTACGAGCAGTACTTC,CSVVSGSSYEQYF
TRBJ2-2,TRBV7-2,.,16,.,TGTGCCAGCAGCCTGATGGGGCAGTCGAACACCGGGGAGCTGTTTTTT,CASSLMGQSNTGELFF
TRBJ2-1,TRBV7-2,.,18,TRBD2,TGTGCCAGCAGCTTTCCAAGACCGGGACTACTCGTAAACAATGAGCAGTTCTTC,CASSFPRPGLLVNNEQFF
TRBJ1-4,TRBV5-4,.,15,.,TGTGCCAGCAGCTTGATAGGGGATGGGAATGAAAAACTGTTTTTT,CASSLIGDGNEKLFF
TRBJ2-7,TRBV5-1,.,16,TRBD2,TGCGCCAGCAGCTTTGGGGATAGCGGGGGGTCCTACGAGCAGTACTTC,CASSFGDSGGSYEQYF
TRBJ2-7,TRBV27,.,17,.,TGTGCCAGCAGTCCCCGAGTGCCGACCACCCGGGTTTACGAGCAGTACTTC,CASSPRVPTTRVYEQYF
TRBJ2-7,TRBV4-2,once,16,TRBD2,TGTGCCAGCAGCCACAGGGGGACTAGCGGGAGTTACGAGCAGTACTTC,CASSHRGTSGSYEQYF
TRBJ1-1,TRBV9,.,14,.,TGTGCCAGCAGCGTAGGAAGGAGGAACACTGAAGCTTTCTTT,CASSVGRRNTEAFF
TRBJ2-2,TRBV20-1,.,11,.,TGCAGTGCTAGTAATAGCGGGGAGCTGTTTTTT,CSASNSGELFF
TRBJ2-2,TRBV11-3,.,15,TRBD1,TGTGCCAGCAGCTTAGATCGGACAGGGTCCGGGGAGCTGTTTTTT,CASSLDRTGSGELFF
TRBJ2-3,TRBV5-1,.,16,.,TGCGCCAGCAGCTTGGTGGAGCGGGCCCCCACAGATACGCAGTATTTT,CASSLVERAPTDTQYF
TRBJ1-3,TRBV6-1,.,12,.,TGTGCCAGCAGTGTGTCGGGAAACACCATATATTTT,CASSVSGNTIYF
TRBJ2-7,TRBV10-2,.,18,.,TGCGCCAGCAGTGACCCAACCATCACAGGGAACGAGGCCTACGAGCAGTACTTC,CASSDPTITGNEAYEQYF
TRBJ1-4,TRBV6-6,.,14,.,TGTGCCTCCGAAGGCGGATTATTAAATGAAAAACTGTTTTTT,CASEGGLLNEKLFF
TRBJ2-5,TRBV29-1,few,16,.,TGCAGCGTTGAAGAAGAAACAGGTCAGGTTGGGGAGACCCAGTACTTC,CSVEEETGQVGETQYF
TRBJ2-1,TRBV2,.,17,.,TGTGCCAGCAGTGCACCCCGAGAGCGGAGCTCCTACAATGAGCAGTTCTTC,CASSAPRERSSYNEQFF
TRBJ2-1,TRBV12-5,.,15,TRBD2,TGTGCTAGTGGTGCGGGACTAGCGGGGCCCAATGAGCAGTTCTTC,CASGAGLAGPNEQFF
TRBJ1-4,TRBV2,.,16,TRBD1,TGTGCCAGCAGGGCCGGGACAGGGAGGCTTGGCGAAAAACTGTTTTTT,CASRAGTGRLGEKLFF
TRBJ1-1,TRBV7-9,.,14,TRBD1,TGTGCCAGCAGCACGGGACAGGGGGCTATTGAAGCTTTCTTT,CASSTGQGAIEAFF
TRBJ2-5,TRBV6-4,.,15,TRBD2,TGTGCCAGCAGTGAACGGCCTAGCGGGAAAGGGACCCAGTACTTC,CASSERPSGKGTQYF
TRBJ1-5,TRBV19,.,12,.,TGTGCCAGTACTCGCGGGGGTCAGCCCCAGCATTTT,CASTRGGQPQHF
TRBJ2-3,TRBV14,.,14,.,TGTGCCAGCAGTTTAGCTCTTGGCACAGATACGCAGTATTTT,CASSLALGTDTQYF
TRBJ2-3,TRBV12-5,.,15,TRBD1,TGTGCTAGTGGTTTGGCAGAAAGGACAGGGGATACGCAGTATTTT,CASGLAERTGDTQYF
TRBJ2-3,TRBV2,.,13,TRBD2,TGTGCCACCGCCTCCGATAGCGGGAGGACGCAGTATTTT,CATASDSGRTQYF
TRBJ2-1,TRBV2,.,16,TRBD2,TGTGCCAGCAGGCCCCTGGGCGGGAGGAGCCAGCATGAGCAGTTCTTC,CASRPLGGRSQHEQFF
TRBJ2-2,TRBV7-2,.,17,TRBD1,TGTGCCAGCAGCTTATGTTTAAGGGACAGGCCCCCCGGGGAGCTGTTTTTT,CASSLCLRDRPPGELFF
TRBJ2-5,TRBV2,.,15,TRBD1,TGTGCCAGCAGTGGCACCGGGACAGGGTGGGAGACCCAGTACTTC,CASSGTGTGWETQYF
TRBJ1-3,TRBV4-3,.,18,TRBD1,TGCGCCAGCAGCCAAAGCCGAACCGGGACAGGGTTACAAAACACCATATATTTT,CASSQSRTGTGLQNTIYF
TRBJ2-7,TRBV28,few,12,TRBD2,TGTGCCAGCAGCTCCAAGCGGGAGGGCCTCTACTTC,CASSSKREGLYF
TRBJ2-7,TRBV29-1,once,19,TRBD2,TGCAGCGCCCCCTTAGCGGGAGGACGTCGATCTCACTTCTCCTACGAGCAGTACTTC,CSAPLAGGRRSHFSYEQYF
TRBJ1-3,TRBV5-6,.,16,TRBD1,TGTGCCAGCAGCTTGGGGGGACAGTTCTCTGGAAACACCATATATTTT,CASSLGGQFSGNTIYF
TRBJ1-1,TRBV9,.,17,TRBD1,TGTGCCAGCAGCGTAGCCCCTGGGACAGGGCAAACCACTGAAGCTTTCTTT,CASSVAPGTGQTTEAFF
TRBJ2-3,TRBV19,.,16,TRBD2,TGTGCCAGTAGGGGAGCGGGAGTGGACTCCACAGATACGCAGTATTTT,CASRGAGVDSTDTQYF
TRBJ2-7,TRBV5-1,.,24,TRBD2,TGCGCCAGCAGGCCCACGACCGGGGGGCGAATAGGACTAGCGGGAGGACATCGCTCCTACGAGCAGTACTTC,CASRPTTGGRIGLAGGHRSYEQYF
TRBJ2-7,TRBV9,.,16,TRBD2,TGTGCCAGCACCTGCCGAGAGCGGGAGGAAGCGCATAAGCAGTACTTC,CASTCREREEAHKQYF
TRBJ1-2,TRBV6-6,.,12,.,TGTGCCAGCAGTGCTAGTGACTATGGCTACACCTTC,CASSASDYGYTF
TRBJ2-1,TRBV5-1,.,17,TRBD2,TGCGCCAGCAGCTTGATGTGCCTAGCGGGGATCCACAATGAGCAGTTCTTC,CASSLMCLAGIHNEQFF
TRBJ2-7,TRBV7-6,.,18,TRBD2,TGTGCCAGCAGCTTATTAGCGCCCCCAGCGGGAACAACTTACGAGCAGTACTTC,CASSLLAPPAGTTYEQYF
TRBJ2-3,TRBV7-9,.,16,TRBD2,TGTGCCAGCAGCTTAGTCCCCAGCGGGAGAGGGGATACGCAGTATTTT,CASSLVPSGRGDTQYF
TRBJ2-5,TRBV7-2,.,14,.,TGTGCCAGCAGCTTAGTCCTAAGGGGAGAGACCCAGTACTTC,CASSLVLRGETQYF
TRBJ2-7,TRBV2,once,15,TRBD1,TGTGCCAGCAGCTACGGACAGGGGGTCTCCTACGAGCAGTACTTC,CASSYGQGVSYEQYF
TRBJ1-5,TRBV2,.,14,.,TGTGCCAGCAGCCCTCGGGGGGAGGGTCAGCCCCAGCATTTT,CASSPRGEGQPQHF
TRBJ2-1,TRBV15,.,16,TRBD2,TGTGCCACCAGCGGGACCCCTAGCGGGAGCATCAATGAGCAATTCTTC,CATSGTPSGSINEQFF
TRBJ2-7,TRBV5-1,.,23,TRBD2,TGCGCCAGCAGCGCCACCGGGACAGGGAACCGTATGGAGGGACTAGCGGAGGTCTACGAGCAGTACTTC,CASSATGTGNRMEGLAEVYEQYF
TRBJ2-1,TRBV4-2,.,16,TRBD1,TGTGCCAGCAGCCAAACCGGGACAGGTCTCTACAATGAGCAGTTCTTC,CASSQTGTGLYNEQFF